This TCR beta chain was found in a study of HIV-infected children after antiretroviral therapy interruption. Study at large: Median age was roughly 9.3 years (interruption) and around 8 years (continuous). Interruption-arm samples span weeks 0, 12, interruption end (24 or 48), and about 3 years post-study. Samples from the continuous-treatment group were taken at weeks 0, 48 and 150.

Unique molecular identifiers were included in an RNA-based 3' RACE TCR library. TCRdb itself ran the 3' RACE reads through MiXCR, one entry per CDR3 protein. The table lists around 50,000 distinct CDR3 sequences, 4.3% of them singletons, with approximately 0.67% in the top ten. The CDR3 length is 12 residues. Per the germline V gene, CDR1 is ENHRY and CDR2 is SYGVKD. The V end lost 4 bases, the J end lost 4 bases, and 5 bases lay between the germline ends. Overall study results and limits: Naive CD4+ CDR3 sharing between time points fell after interruption began.

This clonotype was seen only a few times. Its antigen is unidentified. Treatment: PENTA 11 planned treatment interruption arm or continuous ART arm. The source is a pool of human donors with HIV. Here the sequenced sample was CD45RA+ CD4+ T cells from PBMCs, pooled from several time points, taken from a donor given antiretroviral therapy, either interrupted or continuous. Subset reported: naive CD4+ CD45RA+ CD45RO- T cells. The chain is built from TRBV10-3 and TRBJ2-1; D gene uncertain. As DNA, the CDR3 is TGTGCCATCAGTGGGCGGTACAATGAGCAGTTCTTC. Encoded protein: CAISGRYNEQFF.